This T cell receptor (beta chain) was identified during a study of T cell responses to AZD1222 COVID-19 vaccine. Study-level findings and limits: Among AZD1222 vaccinees, only five to seven were seropositive at baseline. Clonal diversity was possibly underestimated, and the donors were mostly white British, with more females. All repertoire sampling was performed exclusively after the peak T cell response. The study found vaccine-associated CD4 TCRs spanning spike, dominant at 160-218 and 743-854.

Germline assignment: CDR1 MNHEY and CDR2 SVGAGI. CDR3 length equals 13 residues. The method was immunoSEQ multiplex PCR; TCRdb's version includes in-frame clones alone and lacks a portion of them. The table lists 160,000 or so clones, around 92% of them singletons. On this clone: Its antigen is still unknown.

This chain links TRBV6-5 with TRBJ2-7; D perhaps matches TRBD2 (5 bases). This TCR came from an adult in good health. This specimen was peripheral blood, taken on day 0 of MenACWY control vaccination. The CDR3 nucleotides are TGTACTTCGGGGAGTCTCCCGCCCTACGAGCAGTACTTC. Its protein is CTSGSLPPYEQYF.